This T cell receptor (beta chain) is drawn from a study of blood T cell repertoires in COVID-19. Study background: Some COVID-19 samples were acute and others convalescent; all came from the United States, Italy and Spain. Sources were T cells, B-cell-depleted T cells, or PBMCs; the material itself was cDNA or gDNA.

With 8 bases removed from V and 6 bases from J, the gap between germline ends came to 14 bases. CDR3 length: 13 residues. Germline CDR1 MNHEY, CDR2 SVGAGI. As originally analysed: Amplification from reference gene primers served as the basis for estimated nucleated cell counts. Profiled with immunoSEQ multiplex PCR; TCRdb holds only in-frame clones, not every one. D and trimming were read from the DNA, whereas the V and J calls and clone size are those reported in that table. The sample lists approximately 46,000 clones; roughly nine tenths were seen once. V and J are TRBV6-5 and TRBJ2-1; D may be TRBD1 (5 bases). The TCR was taken from a man between 65 and 85 years old with active COVID-19. Sequencing was performed on peripheral blood. For the CDR3, the DNA is TGTGCCAGCCGACAGAGGTGGGGCAATGAGCAGTTCTTC. Residues: CASRQRWGNEQFF.